This T cell receptor (beta chain) was observed in a study of cytomegalovirus exposure and HLA in healthy donors. General study findings and limits: A later analysis revealed that TCR association rates differed between HLA loci, peaking at DRB1 and bottoming out at HLA-C. Among TCR beta chains of equal frequency, HLA-associated ones were more clonally expanded in a later analysis. According to a later analysis, most TCR beta chains associated with CMV appeared HLA-restricted.

This clone was counted between two and nine times. As yet, its antigen is unknown. Germline CDR1 and CDR2: MNHNS and SASEGT. This CDR3 is 16 amino acids long. J gave up 2 bases and V 4 bases, and 6 bases lay outside the gene matches. A multiplex PCR was run with 60 Vbeta primers and 13 Jbeta primers. The authors' processing: A later analysis counted 65 million to 80 million unique TCR beta chains, around 12 million shared. Sequencing was performed with immunoSEQ multiplex PCR; in TCRdb, only in-frame clones are kept and a portion is missing. V, J and clone size derive from that table, while D and trimming were established from the DNA sequence. Of more than 95,000 clones in the sample, about four fifths are singletons; the top ten hold around 1.3%.

This sequence joins TRBV6-1 and TRBJ1-5, with TRBD1 identical over 9 bases. Sequences were obtained from PBMCs. This sequence was found in a man aged 25-45 years in good health and CMV-seronegative. In DNA form, the CDR3 reads TGTGCCAGCAGTGGAGGACAGGGGACGGGCAATCAGCCCCAGCATTTT. Translation: CASSGGQGTGNQPQHF.